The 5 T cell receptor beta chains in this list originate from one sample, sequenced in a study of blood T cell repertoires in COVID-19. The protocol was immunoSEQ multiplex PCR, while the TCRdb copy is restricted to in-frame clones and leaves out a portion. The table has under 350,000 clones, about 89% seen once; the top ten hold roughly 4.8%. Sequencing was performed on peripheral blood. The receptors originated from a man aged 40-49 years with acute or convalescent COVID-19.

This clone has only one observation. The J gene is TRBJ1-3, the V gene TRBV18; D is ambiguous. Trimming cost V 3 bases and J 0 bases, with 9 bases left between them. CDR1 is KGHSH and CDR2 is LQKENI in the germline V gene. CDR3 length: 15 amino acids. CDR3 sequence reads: CASSPKDTSGNTIYF. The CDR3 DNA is TGTGCCAGCTCACCCAAAGACACCTCTGGAAACACCATATATTTT.

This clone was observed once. In nucleotides, the CDR3 is TGTGCCAGTAGTTTAGTCACAGGGGGCGGCTCTGAAGCTTTCTTT. The encoded protein is CASSLVTGGGSEAFF. The V gene is TRBV19, the J gene TRBJ1-1, with 9 bases identical to TRBD1. This CDR3 spans 15 amino acids. With V trimmed by 5 bases and J by 6 bases, 10 bases remained unmatched. The germline V gene has CDR1 LNHDA and CDR2 SQIVND (reference sequence).

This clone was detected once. The DNA for the CDR3 is TGTGCCAGTAGTTTACCGGACAGGGGCTACGAGCAGTACTTC. Its protein product is CASSLPDRGYEQYF. The chain joins TRBV19 to TRBJ2-7; 9 positions match TRBD1. Unmatched junction bases numbered 5, after V lost 5 bases and J lost 3 bases. The CDR3 runs 14 residues. Per germline, CDR1 LNHDA and CDR2 SQIVND (reference sequence).

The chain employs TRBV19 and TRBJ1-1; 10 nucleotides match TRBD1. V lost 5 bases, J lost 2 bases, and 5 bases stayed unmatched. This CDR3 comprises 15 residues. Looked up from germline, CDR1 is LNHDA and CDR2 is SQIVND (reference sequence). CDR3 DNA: TGTGCCAGTAGTTGGACAGGGGGGGGAAACACTGAAGCTTTCTTT. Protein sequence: CASSWTGGGNTEAFF.

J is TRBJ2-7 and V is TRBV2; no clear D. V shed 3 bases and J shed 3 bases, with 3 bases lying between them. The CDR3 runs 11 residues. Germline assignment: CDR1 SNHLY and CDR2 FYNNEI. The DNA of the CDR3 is TGTGCCAGCAGTGACGGCTACGAGCAGTACTTC. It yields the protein CASSDGYEQYF.